A selection of T cell receptor beta chains follows, all from one sample in a study of molecular identifiers for immune sequencing clone quantification. MiXCR, run by TCRdb on the PCR reads, gives a single entry per CDR3 protein. Found here are under 75,000 distinct CDR3 sequences, under 20% of them singletons; the top ten hold about 1.5%. Sequences were obtained from naive CD8+ T cells from blood, with Jurkat cell RNA spiked in. These receptors were obtained from a human donor in good health. Some libraries in this study had Jurkat cell RNA spiked in. Each CDR3 is given with its conserved first and last residue. A D gene is named only where the DNA matches it firmly. Clone sizes are given selectively: once, few, many, or a class where the clone is expanded.

clone_size cdr3_length d_call j_call v_call cdr3_nt cdr3_aa
many 14 . TRBJ1-2 TRBV4-1 TGCGCCAGCAGCCATGGGGACACACCCTTTGGCTACACCTTC CASSHGDTPFGYTF
many 14 . TRBJ2-1 TRBV29-1 TGCAGCGTTGGGCTAGCGCGATATTACAATGAGCAGTTCTTC CSVGLARYYNEQFF
few 19 TRBD2 TRBJ2-3 TRBV20-1 TGCAGTGCTAGAGATCTCTTTCGGACTAGCGGGAGAAAGACAGATACGCAGTATTTT CSARDLFRTSGRKTDTQYF
many 14 . TRBJ1-4 TRBV13 TGTGCCAGCAGCTTTGAGGGAACTAATGAAAAACTGTTTTTT CASSFEGTNEKLFF
few 15 TRBD1 TRBJ2-2 TRBV7-9 TGTGCCAGCAGCTCGGACAGGGCGGGGACCGGGGAGCTGTTTTTT CASSSDRAGTGELFF
few 16 . TRBJ2-5 TRBV11-3 TGTGCCAGCAGCCCCTACGCATTAGTGGGCTTCGAGACCCAGTACTTC CASSPYALVGFETQYF
many 13 . TRBJ2-7 TRBV6-2/TRBV6-3 TGTGCCAGCAGTTACGGACTACACTACGAGCAGTACTTC CASSYGLHYEQYF
many 12 . TRBJ1-4 TRBV4-1 TGCGCCAGCAGCCAAGGGCGGGGGGAACTGTTTTTT CASSQGRGELFF
few 13 . TRBJ2-7 TRBV2 TGTGCCAGCAGTGGGGGAGACTCCTACGAGCAGTACTTC CASSGGDSYEQYF
many 15 . TRBJ1-2 TRBV19 TGTGCCACTAGTCCCGCTTCGGGAACCTACTATGGCTACACCTTC CATSPASGTYYGYTF
many 16 . TRBJ2-3 TRBV6-1 TGTGCCAGCAGTGTTGTCTTCGCCTTGGGGGCAGATACGCAGTATTTT CASSVVFALGADTQYF
many 16 TRBD2 TRBJ2-1 TRBV29-1 TGCAGCGTTGGGGGTCCTAGCGGGGGGATAGACAATGAGCAGTTCTTC CSVGGPSGGIDNEQFF
many 12 . TRBJ1-1 TRBV20-1 TGCAGTGCGCGCGGCCGGGACTGGCAAGCTTTCTTT CSARGRDWQAFF
many 19 TRBD1 TRBJ2-6 TRBV6-2/TRBV6-3 TGTGCCATCGGGAACCTACAGGGGGCTATCACCTCTGGGGCCAACGTCCTGACTTTC CAIGNLQGAITSGANVLTF
many 15 . TRBJ2-1 TRBV29-1 TGCAGCGTTATTAGTGGGGGTGTTTCCTACAATGAGCAGTTCTTC CSVISGGVSYNEQFF
. 16 TRBD2 TRBJ2-1 TRBV9 TGTGCCAGCAGCTTTAGCGGGAGACTCTCCTACAATGAGCAGTTCTTC CASSFSGRLSYNEQFF
many 16 . TRBJ1-6 TRBV27 TGTGCCAGCAGTTCCCGATGGGGGGCCCTAAATTCACCCCTCCACTTT CASSSRWGALNSPLHF
many 14 TRBD1 TRBJ2-7 TRBV7-9 TGTGCCAGCCAGCCCGGGACAGGGGAGTTCGAGCAGTACTTC CASQPGTGEFEQYF
many 14 . TRBJ2-5 TRBV7-9 TGTGCCAGCAGCCCTGTGAGCTCCTTAGAGACCCAGTACTTC CASSPVSSLETQYF
many 16 . TRBJ2-2 TRBV27 TGTGCCAGCAGTTTCACTGGACCCAGTCGGCCCGGGGAGCTGTTTTTT CASSFTGPSRPGELFF
many 19 TRBD2 TRBJ2-2 TRBV7-2 TGTGCCAGCAGCCCGGGATTAGGGGGACTAGCGGGATCTCCCGGGGAGCTGTTTTTT CASSPGLGGLAGSPGELFF
many 14 . TRBJ2-7 TRBV2 TGTGCCAGCAATCTCATGGGTGAGACCTACGAGCAGTACTTC CASNLMGETYEQYF
many 14 . TRBJ2-1 TRBV18 TGTGCCAGCTCACCATGGGATAAAAACAATGAGCAGTTCTTC CASSPWDKNNEQFF
few 18 . TRBJ1-6 TRBV30 TGTGCCTGGAACGTACTTATGGGGCTAAGCTCCTATAATTCACCCCTCCACTTT CAWNVLMGLSSYNSPLHF
. 15 . TRBJ2-1 TRBV4-3 TGCGCCAGCAGCAAAGCGGCTAGCCCTTTTGTTGAGCAGTTCTTC CASSKAASPFVEQFF
. 17 . TRBJ1-1 TRBV5-4 TGTGCCAGCAGCCTTCCAGGGGAAGGGGAAATAAACACTGAAGCTTTCTTT CASSLPGEGEINTEAFF
many 16 . TRBJ2-4 TRBV28 TGTGCCAGCAGTCCCCTCCAAGCTAGCGCGGAAAACATTCAGTACTTC CASSPLQASAENIQYF
many 11 . TRBJ2-7 TRBV20-1 TGCAGTGCTACCCCTTCCTACGAGCAGTACTTC CSATPSYEQYF
many 12 . TRBJ2-7 TRBV30 TGTGCCGGAAGCCGGGAGTCCTACGAGCAGTACTTC CAGSRESYEQYF
few 18 TRBD2 TRBJ2-2 TRBV7-8 TGTGCCAGCAGCACCGGACTAGCGGGAGGGTTGAACACCGGGGGGCTGTTTTTT CASSTGLAGGLNTGGLFF
many 14 . TRBJ2-3 TRBV2 TGTGCCAGCAGTGAAGCGCCGGGGACAGATACGCAGTATTTT CASSEAPGTDTQYF
many 14 . TRBJ2-7 TRBV6-6 TGTGCCAGCAGTTACTCGGACTCGAGCTACGAGCAGTACTTC CASSYSDSSYEQYF
few 15 TRBD1 TRBJ1-2 TRBV12-3/TRBV12-4 TGTGCCAGCAGTCCCGAATCAGGGGGCGCGCATGGCTACACCTTC CASSPESGGAHGYTF
many 15 . TRBJ2-7 TRBV4-1 TGCGCCAGCAGCCAACACGGGACACTGAACTACGAGCAGTACTTC CASSQHGTLNYEQYF
many 15 TRBD2 TRBJ2-1 TRBV20-1 TGCAGTGCTAGAGATTACGGGGTAGCGGGGTATGAGCAGTTCTTC CSARDYGVAGYEQFF